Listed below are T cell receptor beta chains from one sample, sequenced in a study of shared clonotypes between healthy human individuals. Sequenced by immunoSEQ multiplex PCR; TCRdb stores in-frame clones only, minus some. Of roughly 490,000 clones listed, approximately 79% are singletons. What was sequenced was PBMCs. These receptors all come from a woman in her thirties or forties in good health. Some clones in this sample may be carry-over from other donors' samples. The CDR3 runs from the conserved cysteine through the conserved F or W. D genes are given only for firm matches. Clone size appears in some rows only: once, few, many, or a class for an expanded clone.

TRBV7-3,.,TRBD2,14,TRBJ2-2,TGTGCCAGCAGCGTTAGCGGGAGCTCCGGGGAGCTGTTTTTT,CASSVSGSSGELFF
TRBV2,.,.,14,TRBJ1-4,TGTGCCAGCAGTGCGGGCTCAACTAATGAAAAACTGTTTTTT,CASSAGSTNEKLFF
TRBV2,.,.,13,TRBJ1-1,TGTGCCAGCGTTAAGGGGTTGAACACTGAAGCTTTCTTT,CASVKGLNTEAFF
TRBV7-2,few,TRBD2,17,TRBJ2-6,TGTGCCAGCAGCTGGGTGGCGGGAGCCTCTGGGGCCAACGTCCTGACTTTC,CASSWVAGASGANVLTF
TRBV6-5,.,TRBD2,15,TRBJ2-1,TGTGCCAGCAGGGCGGGGACTAGCGGGATAAATGAGCAGTTCTTC,CASRAGTSGINEQFF
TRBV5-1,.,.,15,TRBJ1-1,TGCGCCAGCAGCTTGGGGGCTCAGGGGAGTACTGAAGCTTTCTTT,CASSLGAQGSTEAFF
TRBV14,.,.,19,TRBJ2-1,TGTGCCAGCAGCCAAGATAATGGTGGGAGGAGCGATGGTGTCCATGAGCAGTTCTTC,CASSQDNGGRSDGVHEQFF
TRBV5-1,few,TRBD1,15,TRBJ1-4,TGCGCCAGCAGCCGCGGACAGGGAGGCCAAGAAAAACTGTTTTTT,CASSRGQGGQEKLFF
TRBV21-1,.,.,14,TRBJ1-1,TGTGCCAGCACCGGGACAGGGCGGGACACTGAAGCTTTCTTT,CASTGTGRDTEAFF
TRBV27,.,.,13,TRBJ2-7,TGTGCCAGCAGTCCGGGCATCCCCTACGAGCAGTACTTC,CASSPGIPYEQYF
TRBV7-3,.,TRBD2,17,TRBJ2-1,TGTGCCAGCAGCTTAACGGCGGGACTAGCGGGAGGACCGGAGCAGTTCTTC,CASSLTAGLAGGPEQFF
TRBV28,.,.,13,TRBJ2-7,TGTGCCAGCAGGAATGACTGGGCGAACGAGCAGTACTTC,CASRNDWANEQYF
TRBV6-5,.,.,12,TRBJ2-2,TGTGCCAGTTCCGGGACCACCGGGGAGCTGTTTTTT,CASSGTTGELFF
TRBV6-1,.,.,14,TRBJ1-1,TGTGCCAGCAGTGAATTACGAATGAACACTGAAGCTTTCTTT,CASSELRMNTEAFF
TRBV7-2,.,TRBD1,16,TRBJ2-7,TGTGCCAGCAGCCCTATCCTGGCAGGGGGCGTGTACGAGCAGTACTTC,CASSPILAGGVYEQYF
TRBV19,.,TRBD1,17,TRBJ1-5,TGTGCCGCCTCAAAGAGGAGGGGGCTTGATAGCAATCAGCCCCAGCATTTT,CAASKRRGLDSNQPQHF
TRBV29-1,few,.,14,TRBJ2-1,TGCAGCGTTGGGACCCCGACATCCTACAATGAGCAGTTCTTC,CSVGTPTSYNEQFF
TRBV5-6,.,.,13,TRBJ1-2,TGTGCCAGCAGCCTCTCAGGGAACTATGGCTACACCTTC,CASSLSGNYGYTF
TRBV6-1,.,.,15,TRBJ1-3,TGTGCCAGCAGTGAAGGCCCAGGGCGTGGAAACACCATATATTTT,CASSEGPGRGNTIYF
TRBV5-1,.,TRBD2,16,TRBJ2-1,TGCGCCAGCAGCTTGACCGGGACTAGCGGGTACAATGAGCAGTTCTTC,CASSLTGTSGYNEQFF
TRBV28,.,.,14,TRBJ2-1,TGTGCCAGCAGTCAGGGGCACATAGCAACTGAGCAGTTCTTC,CASSQGHIATEQFF
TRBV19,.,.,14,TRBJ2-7,TGTGCCAGTAGCCAAACGACTTTGTCCCGCGAGCAGTACTTC,CASSQTTLSREQYF
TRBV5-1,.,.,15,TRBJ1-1,TGCGCCAGCAGCTTACAGAACGCCTTGAACACTGAAGCTTTCTTT,CASSLQNALNTEAFF
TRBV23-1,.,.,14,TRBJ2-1,TGCGCCAGCAGTCCCTTAACAGGGAGAGATGAGCAGTTCTTC,CASSPLTGRDEQFF
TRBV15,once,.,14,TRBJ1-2,TGTGCCACCAGCACGATGACAGCTAACTATGGCTACACCTTC,CATSTMTANYGYTF
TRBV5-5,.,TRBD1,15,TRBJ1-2,TGTGCCAGCAGCTTGGGGACAGGGAACAACTATGGCTACACCTTC,CASSLGTGNNYGYTF
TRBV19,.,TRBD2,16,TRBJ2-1,TGTGCCAGTAGTATAACGGGACTAGCGGGAGCAGCTGAGCAGTTCTTC,CASSITGLAGAAEQFF
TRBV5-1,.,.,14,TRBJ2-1,TGCGCCAGCAGCTTGGTTTCTCCCTACAATGAGCAGTTCTTC,CASSLVSPYNEQFF
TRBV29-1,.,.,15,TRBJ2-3,TGCAGCGTCACCCCGACAGGCTCAAGCACAGATACGCAGTATTTT,CSVTPTGSSTDTQYF
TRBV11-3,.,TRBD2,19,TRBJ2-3,TGTGCCAGCAGCTTAACCCTCATCGCTAGCGGCGGGTTGGCAGATACGCAGTATTTT,CASSLTLIASGGLADTQYF
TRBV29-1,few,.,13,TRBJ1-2,TGCAGCGCCGGGGGCGGGGGAAACTATGGCTACACCTTC,CSAGGGGNYGYTF
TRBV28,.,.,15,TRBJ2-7,TGTGCCAGCAGTTTACTCCAGGGGACCTTTTACGAGCAGTACTTC,CASSLLQGTFYEQYF
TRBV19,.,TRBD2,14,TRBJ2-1,TGTGCCAGTAGTACCCCGGGACTAGCCGATGAGCAGTTCTTC,CASSTPGLADEQFF
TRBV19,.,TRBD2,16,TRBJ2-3,TGTGCCAGTAGTTCCCGACTAGCTCAAGACACAGATACGCAGTATTTT,CASSSRLAQDTDTQYF
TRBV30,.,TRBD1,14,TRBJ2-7,TGTGCCTGGAGTCCGATAACAGGGGGCTACGAGCAGTACTTC,CAWSPITGGYEQYF
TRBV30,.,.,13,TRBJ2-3,TGTGCCTGGAGTGTAGGTTTGGCAGATACGCAGTATTTT,CAWSVGLADTQYF
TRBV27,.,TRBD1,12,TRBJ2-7,TGTGCCAGCAAAGGGACAGGGTACGAGCAGTACTTC,CASKGTGYEQYF
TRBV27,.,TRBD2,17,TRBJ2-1,TGTGCCAGCAGTTTATCCCGAGCGGGAGGGCCAGCCAATGAGCAGTTCTTC,CASSLSRAGGPANEQFF
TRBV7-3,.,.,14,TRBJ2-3,TGTGCCAGCAGCTCTATACAGGTAACAGATACGCAGTATTTT,CASSSIQVTDTQYF
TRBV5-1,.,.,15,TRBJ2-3,TGCGCCAGCAGCTTGGAGGGACGGATCACAGATACGCAGTATTTT,CASSLEGRITDTQYF
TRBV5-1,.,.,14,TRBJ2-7,TGCGCCAGCAGGGATAGCGCATCCTCCTACGAGCAGTACTTC,CASRDSASSYEQYF
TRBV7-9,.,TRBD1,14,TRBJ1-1,TGTGCCAGCAGCTTAATAGAGGGGGCTACTGAAGCTTTCTTT,CASSLIEGATEAFF
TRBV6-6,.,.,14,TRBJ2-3,TGTGCCAGCAGACCGAGGGGAACCACAGATACGCAGTATTTT,CASRPRGTTDTQYF
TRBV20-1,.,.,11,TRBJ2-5,TGCAGTGCTAGAGATGGGGAGACCCAGTACTTC,CSARDGETQYF
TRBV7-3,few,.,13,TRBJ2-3,TGTGCCAGCAGCATGGGACAATTAGATACGCAGTATTTT,CASSMGQLDTQYF
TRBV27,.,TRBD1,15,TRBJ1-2,TGTGCCAGCAGTTTCTCAGGGGGGACTAACTATGGCTACACCTTC,CASSFSGGTNYGYTF
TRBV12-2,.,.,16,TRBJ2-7,TGTGCAAGTCGCTTAGGGAGGAGAGGGTGGATCTACGAGCAGTACTTC,CASRLGRRGWIYEQYF
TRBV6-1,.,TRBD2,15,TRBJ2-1,TGTGCCAGCAGTGGTACTAGCGGGGGGGTCAATGAGCAGTTCTTC,CASSGTSGGVNEQFF
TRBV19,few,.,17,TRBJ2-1,TGTGCCAGTAGTATGACATACGGGTCTGGCCTCTACAATGAGCAGTTCTTC,CASSMTYGSGLYNEQFF
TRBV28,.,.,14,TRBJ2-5,TGTGCCAGCAGTAGCCCGGGAGACCAAGAGACCCAGTACTTC,CASSSPGDQETQYF
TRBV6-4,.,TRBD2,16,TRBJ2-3,TGTGCCAGCAGTGACTCGGCTAGCGGATCCACAGATACGCAGTATTTT,CASSDSASGSTDTQYF
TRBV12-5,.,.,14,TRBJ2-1,TGTGCTAGTGGTTTGAATAGAGCCTACAATGAGCAGTTCTTC,CASGLNRAYNEQFF
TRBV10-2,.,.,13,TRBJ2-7,TGCGCCAGCAGAACGACAGCCTCCTACGAGCAGTACTTC,CASRTTASYEQYF
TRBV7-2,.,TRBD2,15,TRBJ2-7,TGTGCCAGCAGCTTGGATAGCGGGAGGGGCCGCGAGCAGTACTTC,CASSLDSGRGREQYF
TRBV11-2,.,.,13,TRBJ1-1,TGTGCCAGCAGCTTAGACCCGAACACTGAAGCTTTCTTT,CASSLDPNTEAFF
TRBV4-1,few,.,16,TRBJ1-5,TGCGCCAGCAGCCAAGACGGGGGTATAGGCAATCAGCCCCAGCATTTT,CASSQDGGIGNQPQHF
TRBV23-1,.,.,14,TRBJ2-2,TGCGCCAGCAGTCAATCGAGAGGGGCGGGGGAGCTGTTTTTT,CASSQSRGAGELFF
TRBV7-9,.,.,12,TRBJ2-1,TGTGCCAGCAGCTTTCCGGGTGTGGAGCAGTTCTTC,CASSFPGVEQFF
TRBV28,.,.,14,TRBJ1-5,TGTGCCAGCAGTTACGACGGGGGGGACCAGCCCCAGCATTTT,CASSYDGGDQPQHF